This T cell receptor beta chain was captured by sequencing in a study of blood T cell repertoires in COVID-19. Looking at the study overall: COVID-19 samples from acute and convalescent phases originated in the United States, Italy and Spain. The analysed material was cDNA or gDNA that came from T cells, B-cell-depleted T cells, or PBMCs.

The CDR3 is 19 amino acids. In germline, CDR1 is SQVTM, CDR2 ANQGSEA. V lost 4 bases, J lost 0 bases, and 11 bases stayed unmatched. In the source study's methods: Estimation of nucleated cell counts was performed using reference gene primer amplification. TCRdb's table, derived via immunoSEQ multiplex PCR, lists solely in-frame clones and lacks some. Clone size and the V and J calls come from that table; the DNA yielded D and trimming. Altogether about 60,000 clones are present, roughly 87% being singletons, with the ten largest covering roughly a tenth. The TCR sequence derives from a human donor with acute or convalescent COVID-19. The donor label of this sample is uncertain. The sequenced sample was peripheral blood. V gene TRBV29-1 combines with J gene TRBJ2-1; 14 nucleotides match TRBD2. The CDR3 loop reads CSVGGAGTSGSRSYNEQFF. CDR3 nucleotides: TGCAGCGTTGGCGGTGCCGGGACTAGCGGGAGCCGCTCCTACAATGAGCAGTTCTTC.